The entry that follows covers one T cell receptor beta chain sequence. Its specificity is unknown. The data derive from a study of blood T cells in healthy people across ages. Per the germline V gene, CDR1 is LGHNA and CDR2 is YSLEER. The CDR3 runs 17 residues. Trimming removed 4 bases from V and 5 bases from J; junction bases left unmatched: 12. Together with a sample-barcoded 5' primer, a J-beta primer mix was included in a second PCR lasting roughly 6 to 12 cycles. Researchers report that a template-switch adaptor with 12 random nucleotides tagged each cDNA molecule. Each single sample gave us at least 2.5 million CDR3-containing paired-end reads. TCRdb processed the 5' RACE reads anew with MiXCR; each CDR3 protein has one entry. Among around 1,100,000 distinct CDR3 sequences, 35% to 40% were seen once, and the ten largest hold about an eighth. Study results and limitations: Total diversity from one million sequenced T cells was likely underestimated.

Every donor provided ten milliliters of peripheral blood. The chain carries TRBV4-3 and TRBJ2-3; TRBD2 agrees at 10 bases. The sequencing sample was made of blood. This TCR came from a young man in good health. CDR3 region: CASSRERGGVQLDTQYF. DNA of the CDR3: TGCGCCAGCAGCCGGGAGCGGGGGGGTGTCCAGTTAGATACGCAGTATTTT.